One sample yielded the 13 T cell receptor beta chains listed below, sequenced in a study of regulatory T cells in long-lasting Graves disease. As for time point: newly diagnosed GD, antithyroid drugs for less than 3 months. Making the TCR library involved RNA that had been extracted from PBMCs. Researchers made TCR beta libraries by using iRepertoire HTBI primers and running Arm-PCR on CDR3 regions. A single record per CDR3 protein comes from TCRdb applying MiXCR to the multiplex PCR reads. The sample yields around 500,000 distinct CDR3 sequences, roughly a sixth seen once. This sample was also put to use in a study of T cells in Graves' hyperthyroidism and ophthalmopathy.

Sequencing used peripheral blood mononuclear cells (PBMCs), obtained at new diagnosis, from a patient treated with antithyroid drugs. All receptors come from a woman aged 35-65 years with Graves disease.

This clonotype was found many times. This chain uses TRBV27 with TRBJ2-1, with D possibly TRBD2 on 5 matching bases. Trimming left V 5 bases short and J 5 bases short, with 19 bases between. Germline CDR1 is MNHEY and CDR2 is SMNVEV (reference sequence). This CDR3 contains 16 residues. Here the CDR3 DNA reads TGTGCCAGCAGTACTATCACGGGGTTGGCCAACAATGAGCAGTTCTTC. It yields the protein CASSTITGLANNEQFF.

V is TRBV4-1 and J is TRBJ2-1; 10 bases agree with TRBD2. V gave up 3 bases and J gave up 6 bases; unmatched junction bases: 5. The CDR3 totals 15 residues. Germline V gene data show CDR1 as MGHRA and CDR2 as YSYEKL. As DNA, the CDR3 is TGCGCCAGCAGCCATTCTAGCGGGGGCTTCAATGAGCAGTTCTTC. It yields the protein CASSHSSGGFNEQFF.

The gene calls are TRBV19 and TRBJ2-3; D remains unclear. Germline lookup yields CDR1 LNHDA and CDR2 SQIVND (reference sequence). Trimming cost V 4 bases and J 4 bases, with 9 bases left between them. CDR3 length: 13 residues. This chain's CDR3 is CASSTHRPDTQYF. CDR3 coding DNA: TGTGCCAGTAGTACCCATAGACCAGATACGCAGTATTTT. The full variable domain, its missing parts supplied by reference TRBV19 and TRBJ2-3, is DGGITQSPKYLFRKEGQNVTLSCEQNLNHDAMYWYRQDPGQGLRLIYYSQIVNDFQKGDIAEGYSVSREKKESFPLTVTSAQKNPTAFYLCASSTHRPDTQYFGPGTRLTVL.

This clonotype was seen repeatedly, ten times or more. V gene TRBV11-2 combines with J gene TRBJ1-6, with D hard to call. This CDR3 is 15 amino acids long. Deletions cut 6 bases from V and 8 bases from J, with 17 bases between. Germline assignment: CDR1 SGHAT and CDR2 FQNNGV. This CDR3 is CASRGIQTTDSPLHF. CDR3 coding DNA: TGTGCCAGCAGGGGGATCCAGACGACTGATTCACCCCTCCACTTT.

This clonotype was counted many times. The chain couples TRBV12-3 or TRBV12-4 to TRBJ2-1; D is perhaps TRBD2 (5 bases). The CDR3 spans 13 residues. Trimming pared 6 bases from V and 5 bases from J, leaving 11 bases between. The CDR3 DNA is TGTGCCAGCAGACTCATAGCGAACAATGAGCAGTTCTTC. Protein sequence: CASRLIANNEQFF.

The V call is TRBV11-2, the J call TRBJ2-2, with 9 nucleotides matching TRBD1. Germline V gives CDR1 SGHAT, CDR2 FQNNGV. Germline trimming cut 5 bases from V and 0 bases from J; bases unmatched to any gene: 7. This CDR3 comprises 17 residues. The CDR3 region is CASSLKGQGTNTGELFF. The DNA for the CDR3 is TGTGCCAGCAGCCTGAAAGGACAGGGGACGAACACCGGGGAGCTGTTTTTT.

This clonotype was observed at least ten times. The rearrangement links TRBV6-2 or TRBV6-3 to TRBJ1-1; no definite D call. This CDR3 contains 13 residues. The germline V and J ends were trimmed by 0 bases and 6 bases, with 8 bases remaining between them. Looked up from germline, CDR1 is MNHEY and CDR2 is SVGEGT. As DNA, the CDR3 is TGTGCCAGCAGTTACTCTGCGGGAGCTGAAGCTTTCTTT. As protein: CASSYSAGAEAFF.

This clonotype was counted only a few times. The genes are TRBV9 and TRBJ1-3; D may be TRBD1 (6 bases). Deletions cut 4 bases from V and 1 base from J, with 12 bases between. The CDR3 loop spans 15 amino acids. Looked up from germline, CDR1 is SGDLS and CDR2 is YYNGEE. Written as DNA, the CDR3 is TGTGCCAGCAGCTTACAGACAGGTTCTGGAAACACCATATATTTT. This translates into CASSLQTGSGNTIYF.

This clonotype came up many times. The CDR3 loop is CASRISLQETQYF. CDR3 DNA sequence: TGTGCCAGCAGGATCTCCCTCCAAGAGACCCAGTACTTC. The chain is built from TRBV11-2 and TRBJ2-5; D call uncertain. The germline CDR1 and CDR2 sequences are SGHAT and FQNNGV. Trimming pared 6 bases from V and 1 base from J, leaving 9 bases between. This CDR3 is 13 amino acids long. Based on the CDR3 plus reference TRBV11-2 and TRBJ2-5, the full variable domain is EAGVAQSPRYKIIEKRQSVAFWCNPISGHATLYWYQQILGQGPKLLIQFQNNGVVDDSQLPKDRFSAERLKGVDSTLKIQPAKLEDSAVYLCASRISLQETQYFGPGTRLLVL.

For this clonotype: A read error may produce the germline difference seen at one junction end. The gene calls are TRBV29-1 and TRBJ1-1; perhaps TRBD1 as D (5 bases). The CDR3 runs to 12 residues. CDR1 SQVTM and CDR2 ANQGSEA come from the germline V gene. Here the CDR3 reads CSVVPGFGVASF. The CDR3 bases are TGCAGCGTTGTGCCAGGGTTCGGGGTAGCTTCCTTT.

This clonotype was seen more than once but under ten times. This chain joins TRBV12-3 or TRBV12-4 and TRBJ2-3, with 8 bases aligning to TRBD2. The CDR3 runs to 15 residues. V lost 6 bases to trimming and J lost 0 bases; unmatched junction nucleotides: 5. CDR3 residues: CASSPLADSTDTQYF. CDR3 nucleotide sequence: TGTGCCAGCAGCCCACTAGCGGACAGCACAGATACGCAGTATTTT.

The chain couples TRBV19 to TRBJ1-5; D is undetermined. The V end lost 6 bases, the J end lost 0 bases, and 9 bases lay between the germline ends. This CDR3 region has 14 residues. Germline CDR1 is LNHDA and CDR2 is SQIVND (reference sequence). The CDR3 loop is CASRGEVSNQPQHF. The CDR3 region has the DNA TGTGCCAGTAGGGGAGAGGTTAGCAATCAGCCCCAGCATTTT.

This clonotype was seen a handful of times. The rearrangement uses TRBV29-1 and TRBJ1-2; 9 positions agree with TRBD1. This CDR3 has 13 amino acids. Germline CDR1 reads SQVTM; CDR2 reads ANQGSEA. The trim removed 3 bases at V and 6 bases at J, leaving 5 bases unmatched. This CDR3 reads CSVDSGQGHGYTF. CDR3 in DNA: TGCAGCGTTGACTCGGGACAGGGACATGGCTACACCTTC.